This section outlines one T cell receptor beta chain sequence together with its context. Described time point: blood 2 weeks post-SBRT. Treatment defined: 15 Gy SBRT to primary tumor, nephrectomy 4 weeks later. Only in-frame clones appear in the TCRdb table, and some are missing; sequencing was by immunoSEQ multiplex PCR. There are 150,000 to 160,000 clones in the sample; around 90% occur only once, and about an eighth lies in the top ten. The record originates from a study of radiation and T cells in renal cell carcinoma. Trimming took 6 bases from V and 2 from J; bases not matched to a gene: 6. The CDR3 spans 17 residues.

This sequence joins TRBV23-1 and TRBJ2-6; 11 bases are shared with TRBD1. TRBV23-1 falls under the ORF class, with uncertain function. The sequence came from a woman between 50 and 59 years old with renal cell carcinoma. The source was blood, collected from a patient whose treatment included radiotherapy and nephrectomy. CDR3 sequence reads: CASRTRDRGTGANVLTF. CDR3 sequence (DNA): TGCGCCAGCAGGACCCGGGACAGGGGGACTGGGGCCAACGTCCTGACTTTC.